This T cell receptor (beta chain) was documented in a study of regulatory T cells in long-lasting Graves disease. General study points: It was in persistent disease that TRBV28, TRBJ1-2 and TRBJ2-5 were favored.

Specified time point: newly diagnosed GD, antithyroid drugs for less than 3 months. Following extraction of RNA from PBMCs, that RNA was used to make the TCR library. From an endocrinology department in Xi'an, China, came the patients. This clonotype has a count of ten or more. The antigen is unknown. Germline V lookup: CDR1 MDHEN, CDR2 SYDVKM. Trimming pared 2 bases from V and 5 bases from J, leaving 6 bases between. The CDR3 runs 12 residues. Relying on iRepertoire HTBI primers and Arm-PCR of CDR3 regions, the team built TCR beta libraries. TCRdb analysed the multiplex PCR reads with MiXCR anew, one entry per CDR3 protein. The table lists 450,000 to 650,000 distinct CDR3 sequences, about 16% of them singletons. Separately, the same data were catalogued under a study of T cells in Graves' hyperthyroidism and ophthalmopathy. Turning to that study: First-round RT-PCR of the TCR CDR3 relied on the HTBI primer set.

This rearrangement joins TRBV28 to TRBJ1-1; D is unclear. The sequenced sample was peripheral blood mononuclear cells (PBMCs), obtained at new diagnosis, from a patient treated with antithyroid drugs. This receptor was identified in a woman between 40 and 65 years old with Graves disease. CDR3 nucleotide sequence: TGTGCCAGCAGTTTAACTTGGACTGAAGCTTTCTTT. Amino acid sequence: CASSLTWTEAFF.